This T cell receptor (beta chain) was sequenced in a study of blood T cell repertoires in COVID-19. About the research overall: The United States, Italy and Spain were the sources of the acute and convalescent COVID-19 samples. In each case, the material was cDNA or gDNA derived from T cells, B-cell-depleted T cells, or PBMCs.

Germline V gene sequence: CDR1 SGHVS, CDR2 FQNEAQ. The germline V and J ends were trimmed by 5 bases and 6 bases, with 17 bases remaining between them. There are 15 residues in the CDR3. Study processing details: Nucleated cell number was recorded as an estimate derived from reference gene primer amplification. TCRdb keeps only in-frame clones here, not all; method: immunoSEQ multiplex PCR. V and J calls and clone size come straight from that table; D and trimming were deduced from the DNA. The data hold about 140,000 clones, with 84% observed a single time. The chain joins TRBV7-8 to TRBJ2-1; tentative D call: TRBD1 (6 bases). The clonotype was recovered from a human donor in a cohort sampled during active COVID-19. The sequenced sample consisted of peripheral blood. CDR3 region: CASSPSGLGGNEQFF. Here the CDR3 DNA reads TGTGCCAGCAGCCCCTCTGGGTTAGGGGGCAATGAGCAGTTCTTC.